This T cell receptor (beta chain) is from a study of T-cell memory formation after mild COVID-19. Whole-study results and caveats: Those CD4+ clones that contracted were mainly in CM and EM (CD8+ ones in EMRA). Day 15 to 85 contracting clones showed balanced CD4/CD8; day 15 to 37 expanders favored CD4+.

Concerning this clonotype: As yet, its antigen is unknown.

The germline V and J ends were trimmed by 3 bases and 0 bases, with 15 bases remaining between them. This CDR3 comprises 17 residues. Germline V gives CDR1 WSHSY, CDR2 SAAADI. The 5'RACE method, run with constant-segment primers, produced TCR alpha and TCR beta cDNA libraries (carrying sample barcodes and UMIs). TCRdb passed the 5' RACE reads through MiXCR, listing each CDR3 protein once. The sample has approximately 150,000 distinct CDR3 sequences, 13% seen once; the top ten hold 2.5% to 3.5%. Sequenced material: PBMCs or a T cell subset sorted from them (not recorded which). This receptor was taken from a man in his late teens or twenties who had mild COVID-19 (a few samples of this study predate the infection). Cell type and time point are not known. V gene TRBV10-2 combines with J gene TRBJ1-3; D is possibly TRBD1 (5 bases). The CDR3 sequence: CASSDPRRTSSGNTIYF. The DNA for the CDR3 is TGCGCCAGCAGTGATCCGAGACGGACAAGCTCTGGAAACACCATATATTTT.